This paragraph covers one TCR beta chain sequence. Its antigen is undetermined. These data belong to a study of cytomegalovirus exposure and HLA in healthy donors. As for the study in general: The 120 or so validation repertoires used a platform that matched the one used for the 600 to 700 first-cohort repertoires, as a later analysis reported.

Points from the study as a whole: TCR beta chains numbering some 160 were designated cytomegalovirus-associated.

TCRdb's copy holds only in-frame clones and misses some; the assay was immunoSEQ multiplex PCR. This sample has 130,000 or so clones, with roughly 89% found just once. This TCR was sampled from a woman between 18 and 29 years old in good health and CMV-seronegative. What was sequenced was PBMCs.

CDR3 sequence: CASSLLYRPVNTEAFF. CDR3 DNA: TGTGCCAGCAGCTTATTATACAGACCAGTGAACACTGAAGCTTTCTTT. The chain has TRBV7-6 and TRBJ1-1; D call uncertain. The CDR3 length is 16 residues. The V and J ends lost 2 bases and 0 bases respectively, with 13 bases between them. The V gene's germline CDR1 is SGHVS and CDR2 FNYEAQ.